Included here is one TCR beta chain sequence, with context. The CDR3 totals 12 residues. The V gene's germline CDR1 is MNHNY and CDR2 SVGAGI (reference sequence). V was trimmed by 6 bases and J by 4 bases, leaving 10 bases between them. These data are taken from a study of molecular identifiers for immune sequencing clone quantification. For bulk TCR libraries, previously described methods and listed TCR primers were used. TCRdb re-analysed the PCR reads in MiXCR, keeping a single row per CDR3 protein. Of hundreds of thousands of distinct CDR3 sequences listed, 25% are singletons. The specimen was naive CD8+ T cells from blood, with Jurkat cell RNA spiked in. Subset specified: FACS-sorted CD8+CD4-CCR7+CD45RA+ naive T cells. The chain is built from TRBV6-6 and TRBJ2-7; D is tentatively TRBD1 or TRBD2 (6 bases each). The clonotype comes from a human donor in good health. Some libraries in this study had Jurkat cell RNA spiked in. CDR3 nucleotide sequence: TGTGCCAGCAGCGGGGGCGAGTACGAGCAGTACTTC. Protein sequence: CASSGGEYEQYF.